This T cell receptor beta chain originates from a study of blood T cell repertoires in COVID-19. For the study at large: Donors in the United States, Italy and Spain gave samples during acute or convalescent COVID-19. The cDNA or gDNA used as material had been derived from T cells, B-cell-depleted T cells, or PBMCs.

In the authors' methods: Amplification from reference gene primers served as the basis for estimated nucleated cell counts. The data were produced by immunoSEQ multiplex PCR, yet TCRdb's version contains in-frame clones alone and is incomplete. The V and J calls and clone size are taken from that table; D and trimming were inferred from the DNA. The sample contains fewer than 250,000 clones, about 94% of which appear only once. The CDR3 has 14 residues. With 6 bases removed from V and 4 bases from J, the gap between germline ends came to 13 bases. Germline loops: CDR1 MNHEY, CDR2 SVGAGI. During active infection, Seattle patients enrolled and were then monitored through disease.

Source material: peripheral blood. The chain uses TRBV6-5 and TRBJ1-5; weak D call: TRBD1 (5 bases). The receptor was isolated from a man aged 55-75 years with COVID-19, enrolled during active disease. CDR3 residues: CASSQGHRNQPQHF. DNA of the CDR3: TGTGCCAGCAGCCAGGGTCACCGAAATCAGCCCCAGCATTTT.